This is a list of T cell receptor beta chains from one sample in a study of monozygotic twins with inflammatory bowel disease. TCRdb processed the 5' RACE reads again and assigns one entry to each CDR3 protein, with no DNA. This sample carries 150,000 to 200,000 distinct CDR3 sequences, with roughly 3% going to the ten biggest clones. The sample was blood. These receptors were taken from a human donor with ulcerative colitis or Crohn's disease, or a healthy co-twin of an affected twin (not recorded which). CDR3s include the opening cysteine and the closing phenylalanine or tryptophan.

>TRBJ1-2|13|TRBV29-1
CSVAQGIDYGYTF
>TRBJ2-7|13|TRBV18
CASSPRTGDEQYF
>TRBJ2-1|17|TRBV5-1
CASSFLGGTGHYNEQFF
>TRBJ1-6|14|TRBV2
CASSFRDRNSPLHF
>TRBJ2-5|16|TRBV15
CATSRDPGGAHETQYF
>TRBJ2-1|15|TRBV3-1
CASALGTRRTNEQFF
>TRBJ2-7|12|TRBV20-1
CSAGDRPYEQYF
>TRBJ2-7|11|TRBV28
CASSFLREQYF
>TRBJ2-7|15|TRBV20-1
CSARNSGSNPYEQYF
>TRBJ2-7|15|TRBV20-1
CSASLGPTNFNEQYF
>TRBJ2-7|14|TRBV5-1
CASSPAGGLNEQYF
>TRBJ2-7|13|TRBV10-2
CASTQALSYEQYF
>TRBJ2-5|12|TRBV7-9
CASSSEGETQYF
>TRBJ1-1|15|TRBV7-2
CASSLAQVMNTEAFF
>TRBJ1-3|14|TRBV5-8
CASSLATAGNTIYF
>TRBJ2-3|14|TRBV18
CASSPSGSIDTQYF
>TRBJ2-1|12|TRBV19
CASRTENNEQFF